This T cell receptor beta chain was identified in a study of T cell responses to AZD1222 COVID-19 vaccine. Study-wide results and limits: Repertoires were collected only later (after the peak T cell response had occurred).

With respect to this clone: Its antigen is still unknown.

Germline V gene lookup returns CDR1 SGHVS and CDR2 FQNEAQ. The CDR3 consists of 14 residues. V lost 8 bases and J 5 bases, leaving 18 bases between the germline ends. Assay used: immunoSEQ multiplex PCR; TCRdb lists only in-frame clones, some missing. The table shows fewer than 55,000 clones, with 70% to 85% occurring only once. The genes are TRBV7-8 and TRBJ1-1, with a weak D call TRBD1 (5 bases). The receptor comes from an adult in good health. The sample here was peripheral blood, taken on day 0 of MenACWY control vaccination. CDR3 residues: CASGGGREDTEAFF. CDR3 nucleotides: TGTGCCAGCGGAGGCGGCAGGGAGGATACTGAAGCTTTCTTT.